The 25 T cell receptor beta chains below come from one sample, sequenced in a study of CD8 T cells in ankylosing spondylitis. One entry per CDR3 protein results from TCRdb running MiXCR on the 5' RACE reads. This sample has 270,000 or so distinct CDR3 sequences, with 18% found just once. Sequencing was done on a sample of blood, either unsorted or a sorted T cell fraction (not recorded which). Source of these receptors: a male donor with ankylosing spondylitis or in good health (not recorded which).

V is TRBV20-1 and J is TRBJ2-5; perhaps TRBD1 as D (6 bases). From germline, CDR1 is DFQATT and CDR2 SNEGSKA (reference sequence). The length of the CDR3 is 13 residues. Deletions cut 6 bases from V and 1 base from J, with 12 bases between. The CDR3 is CSASEGGQETQYF. CDR3 nucleotide sequence: TGCAGTGCCTCGGAAGGGGGCCAAGAGACCCAGTACTTC.

A few counts support this clonotype. The V gene is TRBV6-2 or TRBV6-3, the J gene TRBJ1-2; D is undetermined. The germline V and J ends were trimmed by 5 bases and 3 bases, with 13 bases remaining between them. This CDR3 is 14 amino acids long. CDR1 and CDR2 (germline): MNHEY, SVGEGT. CDR3 in DNA: TGTGCCAGCAGTCGGCCCCCTTCCGACTATGGCTACACCTTC. It encodes CASSRPPSDYGYTF.

This clonotype has just a few counts. The chain has TRBV18 and TRBJ2-5, with D tentatively TRBD1 or TRBD2 (5 bases each). Trimming left V 0 bases short and J 4 bases short, with 9 bases between. CDR1 and CDR2 from the germline V gene are KGHSH and LQKENI. The length of the CDR3 is 14 residues. CDR3 residues: CASSPPGTGETQYF. CDR3 DNA sequence: TGTGCCAGCTCACCACCTGGGACCGGAGAGACCCAGTACTTC. The variable domain in full, with the rest retrieved from reference TRBV18 and TRBJ2-5, is NAGVMQNPRHLVRRRGQEARLRCSPMKGHSHVYWYRQLPEEGLKFMVYLQKENIIDESGMPKERFSAEFPKEGPSILRIQQVVRGDSAAYFCASSPPGTGETQYFGPGTRLLVL.

Only a few counts were recorded for this clonotype. The chain employs TRBV4-2 and TRBJ2-7; tentatively, D is TRBD2 (5 bases). Per the germline V gene, CDR1 is LGHNA and CDR2 is YNFKEQ. Trimming left V 0 bases short and J 2 bases short, with 11 bases between. The CDR3 runs to 15 residues. The CDR3 DNA reads as TGTGCCAGCAGCCAAGATCGTACTAGTCCCTACGAGCAGTACTTC. As protein: CASSQDRTSPYEQYF.

This clonotype turned up a few times. This chain links TRBV7-6 with TRBJ2-1, with D hard to call. The CDR3 has 12 amino acids. V lost 4 bases, J lost 6 bases, and 7 bases lay in between. Germline V gene data show CDR1 as SGHVS and CDR2 as FNYEAQ. CDR3 loop: CASSSASNEQFF. For the CDR3, the DNA is TGTGCCAGCAGCTCGGCTAGCAATGAGCAGTTCTTC.

V is TRBV2 and J is TRBJ2-7; the D gene is possibly TRBD2 (5 bases). Germline V lookup: CDR1 SNHLY, CDR2 FYNNEI. This CDR3 spans 13 amino acids. Trimming took off 10 bases at V and 0 bases at J, with 13 bases between the two ends. Here the CDR3 DNA reads TGTGCCACCCTAGCTTCTCTCTCCTACGAGCAGTACTTC. Amino acids: CATLASLSYEQYF.

This clonotype was counted between two and nine times. The rearrangement joins TRBV5-1 to TRBJ2-1; weak D call: TRBD2 (7 bases). V shed 0 bases and J shed 4 bases, with 17 bases lying between them. The CDR3 spans 17 residues. CDR1 SGHRS and CDR2 YFSETQ come from the germline V gene. CDR3 in DNA: TGCGCCAGCAGCTTGGGGGGGCTAGCGGAATTGTACAATGAGCAGTTCTTC. Amino acids: CASSLGGLAELYNEQFF. Combining the CDR3 with reference TRBV5-1 and TRBJ2-1 gives the whole variable domain KAGVTQTPRYLIKTRGQQVTLSCSPISGHRSVSWYQQTPGQGLQFLFEYFSETQRNKGNFPGRFSGRQFSNSRSEMNVSTLELGDSALYLCASSLGGLAELYNEQFFGPGTRLTVL.

V usage is TRBV20-1 and J usage is TRBJ1-1; 7 nucleotides align to TRBD1. Looked up from germline, CDR1 is DFQATT and CDR2 is SNEGSKA (reference sequence). J lost 4 bases, V lost 4 bases, and 6 bases had no gene match. The CDR3 length is 13 residues. Written as DNA, the CDR3 is TGCAGTGCTACGAGGGGGCAAGGCACTGAAGCTTTCTTT. This encodes CSATRGQGTEAFF.

This clonotype occurred many times. This rearrangement joins TRBV27 to TRBJ2-3, with no clear D. Per the germline V gene, CDR1 is MNHEY and CDR2 is SMNVEV (reference sequence). V was pared by 3 bases and J by 0 bases, with 7 bases between. This CDR3 is 14 amino acids long. CDR3 amino acids: CASSFRSSTDTQYF. CDR3 DNA sequence: TGTGCCAGCAGTTTCAGGTCTAGCACAGATACGCAGTATTTT.

This clonotype has more than one count but fewer than ten. The V and J genes are TRBV4-3 and TRBJ1-3; D is possibly TRBD1 (5 bases). Trimming pared 0 bases from V and 4 bases from J, leaving 10 bases between. The CDR3 loop spans 15 amino acids. Germline loops: CDR1 LGHNA, CDR2 YSLEER. For the CDR3, the DNA is TGCGCCAGCAGCCAAGATAGGGACTCCGGAAACACCATATATTTT. Its translation is CASSQDRDSGNTIYF.

The genes are TRBV6-5 and TRBJ2-2; D call uncertain. Germline V lookup: CDR1 MNHEY, CDR2 SVGAGI. This CDR3 region has 13 residues. The germline V and J ends were trimmed by 0 bases and 6 bases, with 5 bases remaining between them. The CDR3 sequence is CASSYSVAGELFF. The CDR3 nucleotides are TGTGCCAGCAGTTACTCAGTTGCCGGGGAGCTGTTTTTT.

This clonotype has at least ten counts. The rearrangement uses TRBV28 and TRBJ2-3; D uncertain. Germline V gene data show CDR1 as MDHEN and CDR2 as SYDVKM. Trimming removed 1 base at V and 5 bases at J, with 4 bases between. This CDR3 region has 12 residues. The CDR3 reads CASSLYVDTQYF. In DNA form, the CDR3 reads TGTGCCAGCAGTTTATACGTAGATACGCAGTATTTT.

With respect to this clonotype: A much bigger clone sits one base away, suggesting this may be a read error. This chain connects TRBV29-1 to TRBJ1-1, with 9 nucleotides matching TRBD1. CDR3 length equals 16 residues. The trim removed 4 bases at V and 9 bases at J, leaving 18 bases unmatched. Germline V gives CDR1 SQVTM, CDR2 ANQGSEA. The CDR3 protein is CSVVSFLDRGSTKAFF. The CDR3 bases are TGCAGCGTTGTCTCGTTCCTCGACAGGGGGAGTACTAAAGCTTTCTTT.

There are a few counts of this clonotype. V is TRBV7-9 and J is TRBJ2-2; 9 positions agree with TRBD2. V lost 4 bases to trimming and J lost 1 base; unmatched junction nucleotides: 4. There are 16 residues in the CDR3. Germline V gives CDR1 SEHNR, CDR2 FQNEAQ (reference sequence). DNA of the CDR3: TGTGCCAGCAGCTCGTCTAGCGGGGTGAACACCGGGGAGCTGTTTTTT. It codes for CASSSSSGVNTGELFF.

V gene TRBV7-9 combines with J gene TRBJ1-4, with unresolved D. Germline V gives CDR1 SEHNR, CDR2 FQNEAQ (reference sequence). The CDR3 has 17 residues. Deletions cut 3 bases from V and 0 bases from J, with 14 bases between. CDR3 amino acids: CASSFRADLSTNEKLFF. The CDR3 DNA sequence: TGTGCCAGCAGCTTTCGGGCAGACTTATCAACTAATGAAAAACTGTTTTTT.

The rearrangement joins TRBV30 to TRBJ2-7, with TRBD2 matching over 8 bases. With V trimmed by 1 base and J by 1 base, 9 bases remained unmatched. The CDR3 covers 16 residues. Germline V CDR1 and CDR2: GTSNPN, SVGIG (reference sequence). The CDR3 region is CAWSGLAGNSSYEQYF. CDR3 DNA sequence: TGTGCCTGGAGTGGATTAGCGGGAAATAGTTCCTACGAGCAGTACTTC.

This clonotype was picked up a small number of times. The chain carries TRBV3-1 and TRBJ2-1; D may match TRBD1 or TRBD2 (6 bases each). Germline V gene sequence: CDR1 LGHDT, CDR2 YNNKEL (reference sequence). CDR3 length: 18 amino acids. V was trimmed by 3 bases and J by 2 bases, leaving 20 bases between them. The CDR3 DNA reads TGTGCCAGCAGCCACCCGAGAAGGGGGGAGCGGGCCTACAATGAGCAGTTCTTC. It translates to CASSHPRRGERAYNEQFF.

This chain links TRBV19 with TRBJ2-7; 7 nucleotides line up with TRBD2. From germline, CDR1 is LNHDA and CDR2 SQIVND (reference sequence). CDR3 size: 13 residues. V was pared by 5 bases and J by 6 bases, with 7 bases of the junction left unmatched. CDR3 in DNA: TGTGCCAGTAGTCCCGTGGCGGGAGTCGAGCAGTACTTC. It translates to CASSPVAGVEQYF. Using reference TRBV19 and TRBJ2-7 for the parts outside the CDR3, the full variable domain is DGGITQSPKYLFRKEGQNVTLSCEQNLNHDAMYWYRQDPGQGLRLIYYSQIVNDFQKGDIAEGYSVSREKKESFPLTVTSAQKNPTAFYLCASSPVAGVEQYFGPGTRLTVT.

This clonotype showed up just a few times. The chain employs TRBV27 and TRBJ2-7; no clear D. Per the germline V gene, CDR1 is MNHEY and CDR2 is SMNVEV (reference sequence). CDR3 length equals 14 residues. V lost 3 bases to trimming and J lost 2 bases, with 11 bases between them. This CDR3 is CASSFLGSPYEQYF. In DNA, the CDR3 is TGTGCCAGCAGTTTTTTGGGGTCACCCTACGAGCAGTACTTC.

This clonotype turned up a few times. The chain combines TRBV12-3 or TRBV12-4 with TRBJ1-5; perhaps TRBD1 as D (5 bases). V shed 2 bases and J shed 5 bases, with 10 bases lying between them. The CDR3 is made up of 14 amino acids. The CDR3 here is CASSLSGLDQPQHF. The CDR3 nucleotides read TGTGCCAGCAGTTTATCAGGGTTGGATCAGCCCCAGCATTTT.

This chain connects TRBV7-6 to TRBJ1-1, with TRBD1 as a possible D gene (5 bases). The germline V gene encodes CDR1 SGHVS and CDR2 FNYEAQ. With 4 bases removed from V and 0 bases from J, the gap between germline ends came to 15 bases. CDR3 length: 16 amino acids. The CDR3 loop is CASSSARGSLNTEAFF. In DNA, the CDR3 is TGTGCCAGCAGCTCCGCGAGGGGCAGTTTGAACACTGAAGCTTTCTTT.

In its sample, this clonotype was seen a few times. This chain joins TRBV29-1 and TRBJ2-2, with 7 bases fitting TRBD1. The CDR3 runs 14 residues. The V segment lost 3 bases and the J segment 2 bases; nucleotides outside the gene matches: 3. The germline CDR1 and CDR2 sequences are SQVTM and ANQGSEA. CDR3 region: CSVDRDSNTGELFF. DNA for the CDR3: TGCAGCGTTGACCGGGACAGTAACACCGGGGAGCTGTTTTTT.

CDR3 amino acids: CASSLPGTGGTDTQYF. The CDR3 DNA reads as TGTGCCAGCAGCCTCCCCGGGACAGGGGGCACAGATACGCAGTATTTT. This chain uses TRBV7-8 with TRBJ2-3; 10 bases fit TRBD1. The V gene's germline CDR1 is SGHVS and CDR2 FQNEAQ. The V segment lost 5 bases and the J segment 1 base; nucleotides outside the gene matches: 6. The CDR3 length is 16 residues.

In its sample, this clonotype was seen a few times. The genes are TRBV20-1 and TRBJ2-1, with no clear D. Germline V CDR1 and CDR2: DFQATT, SNEGSKA (reference sequence). Trimming pared 3 bases from V and 0 bases from J, leaving 15 bases between. This CDR3 has 16 amino acids. The CDR3 sequence: CSARLELKSSYNEQFF. The CDR3 region has the DNA TGCAGTGCTAGGCTTGAGCTGAAGAGCTCCTACAATGAGCAGTTCTTC.

This chain uses TRBV9 with TRBJ2-3; 10 nucleotides match TRBD2. The germline V gene encodes CDR1 SGDLS and CDR2 YYNGEE. The trim removed 3 bases at V and 2 bases at J, leaving 6 bases unmatched. CDR3 length: 16 amino acids. The CDR3, as DNA: TGTGCCAGCAGCGACGGACTAGCGGAAAACACAGATACGCAGTATTTT. Translating gives CASSDGLAENTDTQYF. The variable domain in full, completed from reference TRBV9 and TRBJ2-3, reads DSGVTQTPKHLITATGQRVTLRCSPRSGDLSVYWYQQSLDQGLQFLIQYYNGEERAKGNILERFSAQQFPDLHSELNLSSLELGDSALYFCASSDGLAENTDTQYFGPGTRLTVL.